This T cell receptor beta chain was sequenced in a study of PD-1 blockade in classical Hodgkin lymphoma. The protocol was immunoSEQ multiplex PCR, while the TCRdb copy is restricted to in-frame clones and leaves out a portion. The sample carries some 96,000 clones, 93% recorded once. The CDR3 covers 13 residues. Per germline, CDR1 MRHNA and CDR2 SNTAGT. V lost 3 bases to trimming and J lost 2 bases, with 8 bases between them. A word on this clone: Antigen: not known.

The time point denotes: cycle 4 day 1 (C4D1), after 6 weeks of nivolumab. Every single patient, without exception, relapsed after autologous stem cell transplantation, and brentuximab vedotin exposure varied. Study results and caveats: By C4D1 there was a significant rise in CD4+ TCR diversity but not in CD8+ TCR diversity. Relapsed/refractory patients reportedly had the lowest baseline TCR diversity, below newly diagnosed patients, who were below healthy donors.

This clonotype was sampled from a human donor with classical Hodgkin lymphoma. The gene calls are TRBV6-4 and TRBJ2-7; tentative D call: TRBD2 (5 bases). The material sequenced was peripheral blood mononuclear cells (PBMCs), taken before the fourth cycle of nivolumab. CDR3 loop: CASSEEATYEQYF. The CDR3 DNA reads TGTGCCAGCAGTGAGGAGGCCACCTACGAGCAGTACTTC.